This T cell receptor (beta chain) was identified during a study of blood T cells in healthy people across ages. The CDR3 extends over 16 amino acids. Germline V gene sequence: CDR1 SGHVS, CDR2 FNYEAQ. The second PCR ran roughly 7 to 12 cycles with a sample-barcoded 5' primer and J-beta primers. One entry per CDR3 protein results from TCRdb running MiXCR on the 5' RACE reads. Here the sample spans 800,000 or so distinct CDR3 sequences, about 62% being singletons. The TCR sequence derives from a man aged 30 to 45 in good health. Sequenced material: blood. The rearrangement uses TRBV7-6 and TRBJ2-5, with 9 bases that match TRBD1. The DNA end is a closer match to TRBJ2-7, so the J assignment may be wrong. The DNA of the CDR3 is TGTGCCAGCAGCTTAGAGGGACAGGGTGTTTACTACGAGCAGTACTTC. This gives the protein CASSLEGQGVYYEQYF.